A single TCR beta chain is shown here with its context. What it recognizes is unknown. The data belong to a study of blood T cells in healthy people across ages. Findings and caveats of the study: Without sorted subsets, naive and antigen-experienced compartments could not be conclusively compared.

The V gene's germline CDR1 is SGHDN and CDR2 FVKESK. The CDR3 contains 15 residues. The germline V and J ends were trimmed by 3 bases and 3 bases, with 13 bases remaining between them. Aged about 6 to 95, donors were systemically healthy Caucasians from Russia. Samples had at least 7 million PBMCs isolated from them. For the second PCR, which ran for roughly 6 to 11 cycles, a sample-barcoded 5' primer and a J-beta primer mix were used. All cDNA molecules were each tagged by a template-switch adaptor with 12 random nucleotides. A single record per CDR3 protein comes from TCRdb applying MiXCR to the 5' RACE reads. The sample has about a million distinct CDR3 sequences, 51% seen once; the top ten hold 20% to 25%.

The chain combines TRBV14 with TRBJ2-3, with D unclear. Material for sequencing was blood. The source of this sequence is a woman aged 60 to 75 in good health. The CDR3 loop reads CASSQFGRRTDTQYF. The CDR3 nucleotides read TGTGCCAGCAGCCAGTTCGGACGCCGGACAGATACGCAGTATTTT.